This T cell receptor (beta chain) was recorded in a study of cytomegalovirus exposure and HLA in healthy donors. This clone was counted between two and nine times. V lost 10 bases and J lost 1, with 18 bases in between. The CDR3 is 15 amino acids. The germline V gene has CDR1 ENHRY and CDR2 SYGVKD. This PCR relied on a set of 60 Vbeta primers and 13 Jbeta primers. The method was immunoSEQ multiplex PCR; TCRdb's version includes in-frame clones alone and lacks a portion of them. The data contain about 240,000 clones, around four fifths of them seen just once; the ten biggest clones take up around 0.45%.

Specimen: PBMCs. The TCR comes from a boy younger than 18 in good health and CMV-seronegative. The chain recombines TRBV10-3 with TRBJ2-3; tentative D call: TRBD2 (5 bases). The CDR3 here is CATEPSPRGTDTQYF. The CDR3 nucleotides read TGTGCCACCGAGCCTAGCCCTCGGGGCACAGATACGCAGTATTTT.